This TCR beta chain is from a study of immune evolution from preneoplasia to lung adenocarcinoma. Assay used: immunoSEQ multiplex PCR; TCRdb lists only in-frame clones, some missing. The data show 37,000 or so clones, 74% seen once. Regarding this clone: As yet, its antigen is unknown.

With V trimmed by 2 bases and J by 1 base, 6 bases remained unmatched. This CDR3 is built from 17 residues. The V gene's germline CDR1 is MDHEN and CDR2 SYDVKM. Study-level findings and limits: Normal lung had the highest top T cell clone frequencies.

Sequencing was done on a sample of FFPE invasive lung adenocarcinoma tissue. V gene TRBV28 combines with J gene TRBJ2-3, with 10 bases lining up with TRBD2. The clonotype originates from a person aged 55 to 75 with lung adenocarcinoma. The CDR3 loop reads CASSLPSGTSGTDTQYF. In DNA form, the CDR3 reads TGTGCCAGCAGTTTACCGTCCGGGACTAGCGGCACAGATACGCAGTATTTT.